Presented here are 23 T cell receptor beta chains from one specimen sequenced in a study of T-cell memory formation after mild COVID-19. TCRdb analysed the 5' RACE reads with MiXCR anew, one entry per CDR3 protein. Of 410,000 or so distinct CDR3 sequences listed, more than 20% are singletons. The sequenced sample was PBMCs or a T cell subset sorted from them (not recorded which). The receptor set was obtained from an adult woman who had mild COVID-19 (a few samples of this study predate the infection). Cell type and time point are not known.

The rearrangement uses TRBV12-3 or TRBV12-4 and TRBJ1-1, with TRBD1 matching 8 bases. The CDR3 covers 13 residues. Trimming took 10 bases from V and 1 from J; bases not matched to a gene: 5. CDR3 coding DNA: TGTGCCAATGACAGGGGACCGAACACTGAAGCTTTCTTT. Amino acids: CANDRGPNTEAFF.

CDR3 amino acids: CAISGLAGASDTQYF. The CDR3 DNA is TGTGCCATCAGTGGACTAGCGGGGGCCTCAGATACGCAGTATTTT. The chain recombines TRBV10-3 with TRBJ2-3, with 12 bases identical to TRBD2. With V trimmed by 4 bases and J by 4 bases, 3 bases remained unmatched. This CDR3 is built from 15 residues. The germline V gene has CDR1 ENHRY and CDR2 SYGVKD.

This chain joins TRBV7-3 and TRBJ2-1, with D perhaps matching TRBD2 (7 bases). V shed 5 bases and J shed 3 bases, with 14 bases lying between them. Germline assignment: CDR1 SGHTA and CDR2 FQGTGA. This CDR3 has 15 residues. In DNA form, the CDR3 reads TGTGCCAGCAGCCAAGGGGGGGCGCGCTACAATGAGCAGTTCTTC. This encodes CASSQGGARYNEQFF.

The chain uses TRBV12-3 or TRBV12-4 and TRBJ2-5; a possible D gene is TRBD2 (6 bases). V gave up 3 bases and J gave up 5 bases, with 10 bases separating them. This CDR3 contains 13 residues. The CDR3 loop is CASSFGTWETQYF. CDR3 coding DNA: TGTGCCAGCAGTTTTGGGACTTGGGAGACCCAGTACTTC.

The J gene is TRBJ2-1, the V gene TRBV7-8; the D is unclear. The CDR3 loop spans 16 amino acids. Germline values: CDR1 SGHVS, CDR2 FQNEAQ. With 5 bases removed from V and 2 bases from J, the gap between germline ends came to 16 bases. This CDR3 reads CASSPHPTDAYNEQFF. The CDR3 DNA reads as TGTGCCAGCAGCCCGCACCCAACTGACGCCTACAATGAGCAGTTCTTC.

In this sample, this clonotype turned up a few times. The CDR3 region has the DNA TGTGCCAGTAGTGAGACAGGGGACGGGGTCAATCAGCCCCAGCATTTT. Translating it yields CASSETGDGVNQPQHF. The chain combines TRBV19 with TRBJ1-5; 8 bases match TRBD1. The V gene's germline CDR1 is LNHDA and CDR2 SQIVND (reference sequence). With 5 bases clipped from V and 3 bases from J, the junction kept 9 bases outside the gene matches. The length of the CDR3 is 16 residues.

This clonotype occurred a few times. The chain joins TRBV5-1 to TRBJ2-7; a weak D match, TRBD1 (5 bases). The CDR3 contains 14 residues. The V gene lost 3 bases and the J gene lost 4 bases, with 14 bases spanning the gap. Germline-derived CDR1 and CDR2 are SGHRS and YFSETQ. CDR3 in amino acids: CASSSRSGSYEQYF. The DNA for the CDR3 is TGCGCCAGCAGCTCCCGCTCAGGGTCTTACGAGCAGTACTTC.

This clonotype was observed at least ten times. The rearrangement links TRBV12-3 or TRBV12-4 to TRBJ2-1, with D hard to call. V was clipped by 2 bases and J by 8 bases, with 4 bases between them. The CDR3 is made up of 11 amino acids. CDR3 nucleotide sequence: TGTGCCAGCAGTTTACTAGATGAGCAGTTCTTC. Protein: CASSLLDEQFF.

V and J are TRBV7-2 and TRBJ2-7; D uncertain. The CDR3 extends over 14 amino acids. Germline loops: CDR1 SGHTA, CDR2 FQGNSA. The ends were cut back, 2 bases at V and 3 bases at J, with 11 bases in the middle. The CDR3 region is CASSLSRDRYEQYF. CDR3 sequence (DNA): TGTGCCAGCAGCTTATCAAGAGACCGCTACGAGCAGTACTTC.

The chain joins TRBV9 to TRBJ2-7, with D possibly being TRBD2 (6 bases). Looked up from germline, CDR1 is SGDLS and CDR2 is YYNGEE. Trimming removed 0 bases from V and 4 bases from J, with 11 bases in between. This CDR3 is built from 14 residues. The CDR3 protein is CASSVGDSYYEQYF. CDR3 DNA sequence: TGTGCCAGCAGCGTAGGGGACTCCTATTACGAGCAGTACTTC. Drawing the rest from reference TRBV9 and TRBJ2-7, the complete variable domain is DSGVTQTPKHLITATGQRVTLRCSPRSGDLSVYWYQQSLDQGLQFLIQYYNGEERAKGNILERFSAQQFPDLHSELNLSSLELGDSALYFCASSVGDSYYEQYFGPGTRLTVT.

This chain connects TRBV7-8 to TRBJ2-5, with 8 bases fitting TRBD2. V trimming: 5 bases; J trimming: 13 bases; junction bases outside the gene matches: 6. This CDR3 is built from 11 residues. Germline V gives CDR1 SGHVS, CDR2 FQNEAQ. The CDR3 bases are TGTGCCAGCAGCGTACGGGGGGGACGGTACTTC. Translating gives CASSVRGGRYF.

This sequence joins TRBV13 and TRBJ1-2, with D possibly being TRBD1 (6 bases). V shed 5 bases and J shed 4 bases, with 11 bases lying between them. The CDR3 totals 13 residues. Germline CDR1 is PRHDT and CDR2 is FYEKMQ (reference sequence). The CDR3 loop reads CASSRQESYGYTF. CDR3 in DNA: TGTGCCAGCAGCCGACAGGAGTCCTATGGCTACACCTTC.

The chain employs TRBV30 and TRBJ1-1; no clear D gene. Germline assignment: CDR1 GTSNPN and CDR2 SVGIG (reference sequence). The germline V and J ends were trimmed by 3 bases and 2 bases, with 13 bases remaining between them. The CDR3 is 14 residues long. CDR3 region: CAWSIEGRNTEAFF. CDR3 bases: TGTGCCTGGAGCATTGAGGGCAGAAACACTGAAGCTTTCTTT.

V is TRBV3-1 and J is TRBJ2-3; TRBD2 agrees at 12 bases. This CDR3 has 19 residues. The V gene end was trimmed by 1 base and the J gene end by 1 base; junction bases not matched to a gene: 9. Germline V lookup: CDR1 LGHDT, CDR2 YNNKEL (reference sequence). CDR3 coding DNA: TGTGCCAGCAGCCAAGGACTAGCGGGGGCCTCGGGGGGCACAGATACGCAGTATTTT. Translating it yields CASSQGLAGASGGTDTQYF.

The V gene is TRBV3-1, the J gene TRBJ1-6, with 7 bases aligning to TRBD1. The CDR3 is 14 residues long. V gave up 6 bases and J gave up 6 bases; unmatched junction bases: 5. In germline, CDR1 is LGHDT, CDR2 YNNKEL (reference sequence). The CDR3 loop is CASSPGTVNSPLHF. In DNA form, the CDR3 reads TGTGCCAGCAGTCCCGGGACAGTTAATTCACCCCTCCACTTT.

The rearrangement links TRBV6-2 or TRBV6-3 to TRBJ1-1; D gene uncertain. Germline V CDR1 and CDR2: MNHEY, SVGEGT. The CDR3 sequence is 14 residues long. Trimming cost V 1 base and J 1 base, with 7 bases left between them. The CDR3 sequence: CASSYWTGNTEAFF. CDR3 nucleotides: TGTGCCAGCAGTTACTGGACGGGGAACACTGAAGCTTTCTTT.

This clonotype was detected only a few times. V gene TRBV19 combines with J gene TRBJ2-1; 7 positions match TRBD1. Germline V gives CDR1 LNHDA, CDR2 SQIVND (reference sequence). Unmatched junction bases numbered 5, after V lost 1 base and J lost 5 bases. The CDR3 sequence is 15 residues long. CDR3 nucleotides: TGTGCCAGTAGTATAGGACAGGGAATGAACAATGAGCAGTTCTTC. Translating it yields CASSIGQGMNNEQFF.

This clonotype turned up a few times. The chain joins TRBV5-6 to TRBJ1-1, with D possibly TRBD1 on 5 matching bases. The CDR3 has 15 residues. In germline, CDR1 is SGHDT, CDR2 YYEEEE. Between the trimmed V and J ends, which lost 3 bases and 1 base, there was a span of 13 bases. The CDR3, as DNA: TGTGCCAGCAGCTCGCGGAGGGGTGGGAACACTGAAGCTTTCTTT. This codes for CASSSRRGGNTEAFF.

This chain uses TRBV20-1 with TRBJ2-5; 8 bases map to TRBD2. Trimming at V came to 5 bases and at J to 11 bases, leaving 7 bases not matched to a gene. This CDR3 comprises 11 residues. The germline gives CDR1 DFQATT, CDR2 SNEGSKA (reference sequence). The CDR3 bases are TGCAGTGCTCCGGGACTAGATGCTCAGTACTTC. It encodes CSAPGLDAQYF.

V is TRBV3-1 and J is TRBJ2-2; D is ambiguous. Trimming cost V 1 base and J 1 base, with 4 bases left between them. The CDR3 is 14 residues long. Germline-derived CDR1 and CDR2 are LGHDT and YNNKEL (reference sequence). The DNA of the CDR3 is TGTGCCAGCAGCCAAGGTCGGAACACCGGGGAGCTGTTTTTT. This codes for CASSQGRNTGELFF.

There are a few counts of this clonotype. The V call is TRBV5-6, the J call TRBJ2-5; possible D gene TRBD1, 6 bases. CDR3 length: 15 amino acids. Deletions cut 0 bases from V and 5 bases from J, with 14 bases between. CDR1 is SGHDT, CDR2 YYEEEE, per germline. CDR3 nucleotide sequence: TGTGCCAGCAGCTTGGATTACAGGGCGGTTGAGACCCAGTACTTC. This gives the protein CASSLDYRAVETQYF. Filled out from reference TRBV5-6 and TRBJ2-5, the complete variable domain reads DAGVTQSPTHLIKTRGQQVTLRCSPKSGHDTVSWYQQALGQGPQFIFQYYEEEERQRGNFPDRFSGHQFPNYSSELNVNALLLGDSALYLCASSLDYRAVETQYFGPGTRLLVL.

This clonotype appeared a few times. This chain links TRBV20-1 with TRBJ1-1; the match to TRBD1 covers 10 bases. J gave up 11 bases and V 3 bases, and 12 bases lay outside the gene matches. The CDR3 is made up of 14 amino acids. Germline CDR1 and CDR2: DFQATT and SNEGSKA (reference sequence). CDR3 bases: TGCAGTGCTAGGCCACAGGGACAGGGGCGGATCGCTTTCTTT. It codes for CSARPQGQGRIAFF.

In its sample, this clonotype was seen a few times. J is TRBJ2-3 and V is TRBV24-1, with D uncertain. The CDR3 length is 16 residues. Germline assignment: CDR1 KGHDR and CDR2 SFDVKD. V shed 7 bases and J shed 0 bases, with 16 bases lying between them. The DNA for the CDR3 is TGTGCCACCAGCCCCGGGCAGGATTCTAGCACAGATACGCAGTATTTT. It codes for CATSPGQDSSTDTQYF.